This passage covers 7 T cell receptor beta chains from one sample sequenced in a study of patients and donors after allogeneic stem cell transplantation. TCRdb processed the RT-PCR reads anew with MiXCR; each CDR3 protein has one entry. The sample shows about 960,000 distinct CDR3 sequences, about a sixth of them seen only once. Sequenced material: blood, either unsorted or a sorted T cell fraction (not recorded which). The source of these receptors is a human donor who was either an allogeneic HSCT recipient or a stem cell or donor lymphocyte infusion donor (not recorded which). It is not recorded whose cells these are; they may come from a transplant donor.

V usage is TRBV3-1 and J usage is TRBJ2-3; D not resolved. V lost 4 bases, J lost 2 bases, and 16 bases lay in between. The CDR3 consists of 16 residues. Germline V gene data show CDR1 as LGHDT and CDR2 as YNNKEL (reference sequence). The CDR3 here is CASSPPRVRTTDTQYF. DNA of the CDR3: TGTGCCAGCAGCCCCCCGAGAGTCCGGACCACAGATACGCAGTATTTT.

This chain links TRBV4-3 with TRBJ1-1; a possible D gene is TRBD1 (5 bases). The V end lost 3 bases, the J end lost 3 bases, and 14 bases lay between the germline ends. The CDR3 sequence is 15 residues long. Germline assignment: CDR1 LGHNA and CDR2 YSLEER. CDR3 protein: CASSQSVLGDTEAFF. The CDR3 nucleotides read TGCGCCAGCAGCCAGTCCGTACTAGGGGACACTGAAGCTTTCTTT.

The chain uses TRBV9 and TRBJ1-4; the D gene is possibly TRBD1 (6 bases). V was trimmed by 4 bases and J by 2 bases, leaving 12 bases between them. CDR1 SGDLS and CDR2 YYNGEE come from the germline V gene. The CDR3 covers 15 residues. The CDR3 spells CASSIQGGTNEKLFF. The CDR3 nucleotides are TGTGCCAGCAGCATACAGGGAGGGACTAATGAAAAACTGTTTTTT.

The V call is TRBV15, the J call TRBJ2-2, with D possibly being TRBD2 (6 bases). V dropped 3 bases and J dropped 2 bases, with 22 bases sitting between them. The V gene's germline CDR1 is LNHNV and CDR2 YYDKDF (reference sequence). The CDR3 runs to 19 residues. The CDR3 reads CATSRFYVFSGVNTGELFF. The CDR3 DNA reads TGTGCCACCAGCAGGTTTTACGTCTTTTCGGGAGTAAACACCGGGGAGCTGTTTTTT.

Ten or more counts support this clonotype. The chain recombines TRBV20-1 with TRBJ1-5; D possibly corresponds to TRBD1 (5 bases). Trimming took 2 bases from V and 0 from J, leaving 5 bases between them. The CDR3 contains 13 residues. Germline CDR1 DFQATT, CDR2 SNEGSKA (reference sequence). The CDR3 DNA sequence: TGCAGTGCTAGAACAGGTAGCAATCAGCCCCAGCATTTT. Translating it yields CSARTGSNQPQHF.

The chain recombines TRBV5-1 with TRBJ1-1; possible D gene TRBD1, 5 bases. V dropped 0 bases and J dropped 6 bases, with 12 bases sitting between them. There are 14 residues in the CDR3. Germline values: CDR1 SGHRS, CDR2 YFSETQ. CDR3 coding DNA: TGCGCCAGCAGCTTGGCAGGGTGGGGGGCTGAAGCTTTCTTT. Translating it yields CASSLAGWGAEAFF. Full variable domain (missing parts from reference TRBV5-1 and TRBJ1-1): KAGVTQTPRYLIKTRGQQVTLSCSPISGHRSVSWYQQTPGQGLQFLFEYFSETQRNKGNFPGRFSGRQFSNSRSEMNVSTLELGDSALYLCASSLAGWGAEAFFGQGTRLTVV.

The chain uses TRBV7-3 and TRBJ2-3; TRBD2 agrees at 10 bases. With 0 bases clipped from V and 5 bases from J, the junction kept 8 bases outside the gene matches. Germline CDR1 is SGHTA and CDR2 is FQGTGA. The CDR3 has 17 amino acids. In nucleotides, the CDR3 is TGTGCCAGCAGCTTAACGGACCTAGCGGGAGTCATAGATACGCAGTATTTT. It is translated as CASSLTDLAGVIDTQYF.